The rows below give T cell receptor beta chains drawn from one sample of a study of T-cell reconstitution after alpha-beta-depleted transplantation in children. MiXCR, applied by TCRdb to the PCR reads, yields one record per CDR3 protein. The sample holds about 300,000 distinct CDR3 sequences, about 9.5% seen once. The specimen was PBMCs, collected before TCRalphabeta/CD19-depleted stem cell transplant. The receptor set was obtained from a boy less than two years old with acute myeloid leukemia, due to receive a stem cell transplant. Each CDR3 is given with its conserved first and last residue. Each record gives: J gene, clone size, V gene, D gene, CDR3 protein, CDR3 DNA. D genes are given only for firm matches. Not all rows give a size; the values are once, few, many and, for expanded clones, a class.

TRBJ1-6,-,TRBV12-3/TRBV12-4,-,CASRKILTGNSPLHF,TGTGCCAGCAGGAAAATCCTAACAGGGAATTCACCCCTCCACTTT
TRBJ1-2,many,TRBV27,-,CASSLSRDTYGYTF,TGTGCCAGCAGTTTAAGCCGGGACACCTATGGCTACACCTTC
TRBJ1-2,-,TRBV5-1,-,CASSFRDKNYGYTF,TGCGCCAGCAGCTTCCGGGACAAAAACTATGGCTACACCTTC
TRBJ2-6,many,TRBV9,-,CASSVGSSGANVLTF,TGTGCCAGCAGCGTAGGAAGCTCTGGGGCCAACGTCCTGACTTTC
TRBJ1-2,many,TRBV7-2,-,CASSLTVYGYTF,TGTGCCAGCAGCTTAACGGTCTATGGCTACACCTTC
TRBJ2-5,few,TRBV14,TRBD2,CASSPPIRLAGMETQYF,TGTGCCAGCAGCCCCCCTATTCGACTAGCGGGAATGGAGACCCAGTACTTC
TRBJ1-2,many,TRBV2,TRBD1,CASSVQGTDYGYTF,TGTGCCAGCAGTGTACAGGGGACGGACTATGGCTACACCTTC
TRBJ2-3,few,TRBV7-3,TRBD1,CASSSGQISTDTQYF,TGTGCCAGCAGCTCGGGACAGATTAGCACAGATACGCAGTATTTT
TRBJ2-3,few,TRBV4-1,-,CASSQDRAPPATDTQYF,TGCGCCAGCAGCCAAGACCGAGCCCCACCAGCTACAGATACGCAGTATTTT
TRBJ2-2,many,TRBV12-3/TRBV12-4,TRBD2,CASSFSAGVGTGELFF,TGTGCCAGCAGTTTCTCAGCGGGAGTTGGCACCGGGGAGCTGTTTTTT
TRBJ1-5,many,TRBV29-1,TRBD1,CSVGDSRNQPQHF,TGCAGCGTTGGGGACAGCCGCAATCAGCCCCAGCATTTT
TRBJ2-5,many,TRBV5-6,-,CASSSPPGETQYF,TGTGCCAGCAGCTCCCCTCCAGGAGAGACCCAGTACTTC
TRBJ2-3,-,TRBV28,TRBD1,CASSWDRGSTDTQYF,TGTGCCAGCAGTTGGGACAGGGGTTCGACAGATACGCAGTATTTT
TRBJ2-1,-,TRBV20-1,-,CCARPSDTHGSYNEQFF,TGCTGCGCTAGACCCTCCGACACTCACGGCTCCTACAATGAGCAGTTCTTC
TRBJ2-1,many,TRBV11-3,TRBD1,CASSGGTGLRYNEQFF,TGTGCCAGCAGCGGAGGGACAGGGCTTAGGTACAATGAGCAGTTCTTC
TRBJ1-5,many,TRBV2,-,CASRRRNQPQHF,TGTGCCAGCAGAAGGAGGAATCAGCCCCAGCATTTT
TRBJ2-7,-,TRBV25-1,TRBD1,CASSGQVTYEQYF,TGTGCCAGCAGCGGACAGGTTACCTACGAGCAGTACTTC
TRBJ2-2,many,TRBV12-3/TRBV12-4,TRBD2,CASKMTSGRTGELFF,TGTGCCAGCAAGATGACTAGCGGGAGAACCGGGGAGCTGTTTTTT
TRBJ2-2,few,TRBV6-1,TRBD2,CASEKLADGRDTGELFF,TGTGCCAGCGAAAAACTAGCCGACGGGAGGGACACCGGGGAGCTGTTTTTT
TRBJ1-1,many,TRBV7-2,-,CASSRLGRNTEAFF,TGTGCCAGCAGCCGACTCGGACGGAACACTGAAGCTTTCTTT
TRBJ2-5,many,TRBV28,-,CASSSSRFQETQYF,TGTGCCAGCAGTTCTTCAAGGTTTCAAGAGACCCAGTACTTC
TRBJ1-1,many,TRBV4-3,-,CASSQLGGYTEAFF,TGCGCCAGCAGCCAATTAGGAGGTTACACTGAAGCTTTCTTT
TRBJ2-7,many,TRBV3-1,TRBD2,CASSPGLAGGSYEQYF,TGTGCCAGCAGCCCTGGACTAGCGGGGGGCAGCTACGAGCAGTACTTC
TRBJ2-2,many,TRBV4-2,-,CASSPAGWSNTGELFF,TGTGCCAGCAGCCCCGCGGGGTGGTCGAACACCGGGGAGCTGTTTTTT
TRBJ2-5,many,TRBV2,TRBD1,CASIEGAGTTTQYF,TGTGCCAGCATAGAGGGGGCAGGGACCACGACCCAGTACTTC
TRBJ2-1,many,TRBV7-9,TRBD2,CASSFGAWRGSNEQFF,TGTGCCAGCAGCTTTGGGGCGTGGCGGGGGAGCAATGAGCAGTTCTTC
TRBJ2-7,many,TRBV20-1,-,CSAFHHSYEQYF,TGCAGTGCTTTCCACCACTCCTACGAGCAGTACTTC
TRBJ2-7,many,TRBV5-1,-,CASSLERFSYEQYF,TGCGCCAGCAGCTTGGAAAGGTTCTCCTACGAGCAGTACTTC
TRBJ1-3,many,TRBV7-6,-,CASRQQGSGNTIYF,TGTGCCAGCAGGCAACAGGGCTCTGGAAACACCATATATTTT
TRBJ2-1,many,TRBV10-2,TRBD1,CASRPPGQGRWEQFF,TGCGCCAGCAGACCCCCAGGACAGGGGCGTTGGGAGCAGTTCTTC
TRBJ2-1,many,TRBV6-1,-,CASSETGGSYNEQFF,TGTGCCAGCAGTGAAACGGGCGGCTCCTACAATGAGCAGTTCTTC
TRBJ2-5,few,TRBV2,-,CASRRTSVETQYF,TGTGCCAGCCGCCGGACGTCGGTCGAGACCCAGTACTTC
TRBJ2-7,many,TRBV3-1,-,CASSRGTVSSYEQYF,TGTGCCAGCAGCCGCGGGACAGTGAGCTCCTACGAGCAGTACTTC
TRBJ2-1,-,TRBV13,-,CASTTAFPYNEQFF,TGTGCCAGCACCACAGCCTTTCCCTACAATGAGCAGTTCTTC
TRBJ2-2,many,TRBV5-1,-,CASSLASLTGELFF,TGCGCCAGCAGCTTGGCCAGCCTCACCGGGGAGCTGTTTTTT
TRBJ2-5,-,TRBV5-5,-,CASSPGQRETQYF,TGTGCCAGCAGCCCCGGGCAACGGGAGACCCAGTACTTC
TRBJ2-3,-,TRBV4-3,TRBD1,CASSQDYTGTGGADTQYF,TGCGCCAGCAGCCAAGACTACACCGGGACAGGGGGCGCAGATACGCAGTATTTT
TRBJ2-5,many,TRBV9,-,CASSVVGTSQETQYF,TGTGCCAGCAGCGTAGTTGGGACATCTCAAGAGACCCAGTACTTC
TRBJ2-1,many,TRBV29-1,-,CSVPTIDSGDIDEQFF,TGCAGCGTCCCAACCATAGATTCGGGGGATATCGATGAGCAGTTCTTC
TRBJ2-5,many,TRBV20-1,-,CSARRAQGPQETQYF,TGCAGTGCTAGGAGAGCTCAGGGACCCCAAGAGACCCAGTACTTC
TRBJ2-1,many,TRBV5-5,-,CASSLWGRAQFF,TGTGCCAGCAGCTTGTGGGGTAGAGCCCAGTTCTTC
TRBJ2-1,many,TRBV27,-,CASSSSPQSSYNEQFF,TGTGCCAGCAGTTCTAGCCCACAGAGCTCCTACAATGAGCAGTTCTTC
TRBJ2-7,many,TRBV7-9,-,CASTQGSYEQYF,TGTGCCAGCACCCAAGGGTCCTACGAGCAGTACTTC